A selection of T cell receptor beta chains follows, all from one sample in a study of control samples from healthy donors and cancer patients. Sequenced by immunoSEQ multiplex PCR; TCRdb stores in-frame clones only, minus some. This sample carries about 170,000 clones, around 92% of them seen once, and the ten largest clones take about 1.6%. What was sequenced was blood. The receptors derive from a woman in her thirties in good health. Both conserved end residues are part of each CDR3. The D gene is left open where the match is weak. Clone size is given for some rows only: seen once, a few or many times, or a class if the clone is expanded.

.,TRBV4-1,TRBJ2-7,.,CASSQVLLSSYEQYF,TGCGCCAGCAGCCAAGTACTTCTGAGCTCCTACGAGCAGTACTTC
.,TRBV4-1,TRBJ2-7,.,CASSQLLPINEQYF,TGCGCCAGCAGCCAACTTCTACCGATCAACGAGCAGTACTTC
.,TRBV19,TRBJ1-5,.,CASRRTGSNQPQHF,TGTGCCAGTAGACGAACAGGGTCCAATCAGCCCCAGCATTTT
.,TRBV7-9,TRBJ1-6,TRBD1,CASTPQGGYNSPLHF,TGTGCCAGCACCCCACAGGGGGGATATAATTCACCCCTCCACTTT
.,TRBV25-1,TRBJ2-6,.,CASSDRVSGANVLTF,TGTGCCAGCAGTGACAGGGTTTCCGGGGCCAACGTCCTGACTTTC
.,TRBV19,TRBJ1-5,.,CASSIEAGVGQPQHF,TGTGCCAGTAGTATAGAGGCGGGGGTCGGACAGCCCCAGCATTTT
.,TRBV21-1,TRBJ2-4,.,CASSKVIAGKNIQYF,TGTGCCAGCAGCAAAGTGATAGCGGGAAAAAACATTCAGTACTTC
.,TRBV7-9,TRBJ2-7,.,CASSLAGIPYEQYF,TGTGCCAGCAGCTTAGCGGGAATACCCTACGAGCAGTACTTC
once,TRBV6-5,TRBJ1-6,TRBD1,CASKRQGAAPLHF,TGTGCCAGCAAAAGACAGGGTGCAGCACCCCTCCACTTT
.,TRBV7-3,TRBJ2-1,.,CASSLTGPYNEQFF,TGTGCCAGCAGCTTAACGGGACCCTACAATGAGCAGTTCTTC
.,TRBV3-1/TRBV3-2,TRBJ1-2,TRBD1,CASRSDHRGLYGYTF,TGTGCCAGCAGGTCCGACCACAGGGGCCTCTATGGCTACACCTTC
.,TRBV10-3,TRBJ2-1,TRBD2,CAISVLAGGPNEQFF,TGTGCCATCAGTGTGCTAGCGGGGGGGCCTAATGAGCAGTTCTTC
.,TRBV29-1,TRBJ2-3,TRBD1,CSVGTGASTDTQYF,TGCAGCGTGGGGACAGGGGCTAGCACAGATACGCAGTATTTT
once,TRBV29-1,TRBJ2-5,.,CSVGVGGETQYF,TGCAGCGTTGGTGTAGGGGGAGAGACCCAGTACTTC
.,TRBV28,TRBJ1-2,.,CASSRAGKDYGYTF,TGTGCCAGCAGTCGGGCAGGGAAGGACTATGGCTACACCTTC
.,TRBV30,TRBJ1-1,TRBD1,CAWSVQGAAEAFF,TGTGCCTGGAGTGTACAGGGGGCGGCTGAAGCTTTCTTT
.,TRBV7-2,TRBJ1-2,TRBD1,CASSPPGTGHLGYTF,TGTGCCAGCAGCCCCCCCGGGACAGGGCATCTTGGCTACACCTTC
.,TRBV18,TRBJ2-1,.,CASSPRQNNEQFF,TGTGCCAGCTCACCACGACAAAACAATGAGCAGTTCTTC
.,TRBV11-2,TRBJ1-4,TRBD1,CASSSQGVDNEKLFF,TGTGCCAGCAGCTCCCAGGGGGTCGATAACGAAAAACTGTTTTTT
.,TRBV6-5,TRBJ2-2,TRBD1,CASRTGGNTGELFF,TGTGCCAGCCGGACAGGGGGTAACACCGGGGAGCTGTTTTTT
.,TRBV7-9,TRBJ1-1,.,CASSLADGTNTEAFF,TGTGCCAGCAGCTTAGCCGATGGGACAAACACTGAAGCTTTCTTT
.,TRBV7-2,TRBJ2-7,.,CASSWDNYEQYF,TGTGCCAGCAGCTGGGACAACTACGAGCAGTACTTC
few,TRBV11-2,TRBJ2-3,.,CASSLGVTDTQYF,TGTGCCAGCAGCTTAGGTGTCACAGATACGCAGTATTTT
.,TRBV2,TRBJ1-2,TRBD1,CASSLDREDGYTF,TGTGCCAGCAGTTTGGACAGGGAGGATGGCTACACCTTC
.,TRBV4-2,TRBJ2-3,TRBD2,CASSQDFGLGSDTQYF,TGTGCCAGCAGCCAAGATTTCGGACTAGGGTCGGATACGCAGTATTTT
.,TRBV20-1,TRBJ2-7,.,CSAGSYEQYF,TGCAGTGCTGGATCTTACGAGCAGTACTTC